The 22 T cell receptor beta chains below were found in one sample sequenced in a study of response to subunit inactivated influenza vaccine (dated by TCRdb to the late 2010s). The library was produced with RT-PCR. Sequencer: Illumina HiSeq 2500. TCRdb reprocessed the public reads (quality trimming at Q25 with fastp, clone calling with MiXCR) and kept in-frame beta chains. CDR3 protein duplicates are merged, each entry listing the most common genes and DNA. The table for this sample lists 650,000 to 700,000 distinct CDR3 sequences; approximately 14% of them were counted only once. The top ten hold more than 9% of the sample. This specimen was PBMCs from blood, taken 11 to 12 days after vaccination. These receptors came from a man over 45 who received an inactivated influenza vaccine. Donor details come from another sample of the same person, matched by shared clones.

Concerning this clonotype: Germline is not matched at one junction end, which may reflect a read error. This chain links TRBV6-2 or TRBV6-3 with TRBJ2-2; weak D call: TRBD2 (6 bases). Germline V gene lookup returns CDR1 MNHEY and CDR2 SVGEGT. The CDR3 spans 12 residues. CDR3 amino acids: CASSPTDSPSAF. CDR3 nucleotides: TGTGCCAGCAGCCCCACCGACAGTCCTAGCGCCTTT.

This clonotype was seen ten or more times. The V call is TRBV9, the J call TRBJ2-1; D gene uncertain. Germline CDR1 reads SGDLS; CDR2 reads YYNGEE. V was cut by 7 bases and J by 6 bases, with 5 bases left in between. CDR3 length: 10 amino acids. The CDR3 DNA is TGTGCCAGCGGCCCCAATGAGCAGTTCTTC. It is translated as CASGPNEQFF.

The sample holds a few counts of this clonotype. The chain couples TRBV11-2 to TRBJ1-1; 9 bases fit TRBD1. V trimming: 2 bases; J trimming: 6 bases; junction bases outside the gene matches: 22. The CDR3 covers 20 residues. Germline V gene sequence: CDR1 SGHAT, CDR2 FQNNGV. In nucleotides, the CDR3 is TGTGCCAGCAGCTTACACCGGGACAGGGTTATAGGCCCATGGACTTCTGAAGCTTTCTTT. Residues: CASSLHRDRVIGPWTSEAFF.

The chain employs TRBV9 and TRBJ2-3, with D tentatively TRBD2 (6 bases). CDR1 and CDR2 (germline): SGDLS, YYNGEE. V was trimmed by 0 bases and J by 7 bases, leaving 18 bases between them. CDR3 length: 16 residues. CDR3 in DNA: TGTGCCAGCAGCGTAGAGGCCGGGACTGGCGGGAATACGCAGTATTTT. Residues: CASSVEAGTGGNTQYF.

The CDR3 DNA reads as TGCAGTGCTAGAGATCCTCCTGTGAGGCTGTACGAGCAGTACTTC. This gives the protein CSARDPPVRLYEQYF. The chain couples TRBV20-1 to TRBJ2-7; no definite D call. CDR1 and CDR2 from the germline V gene are DFQATT and SNEGSKA (reference sequence). Trimming stripped 0 bases from V and 4 bases from J, with 16 bases between. The CDR3 is 15 amino acids.

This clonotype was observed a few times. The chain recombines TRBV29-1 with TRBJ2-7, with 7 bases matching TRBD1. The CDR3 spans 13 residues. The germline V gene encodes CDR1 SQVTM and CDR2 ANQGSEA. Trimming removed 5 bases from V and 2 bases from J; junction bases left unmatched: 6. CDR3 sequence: CSVIRDSTYEQYF. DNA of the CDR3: TGCAGCGTTATCCGGGACAGTACCTACGAGCAGTACTTC.

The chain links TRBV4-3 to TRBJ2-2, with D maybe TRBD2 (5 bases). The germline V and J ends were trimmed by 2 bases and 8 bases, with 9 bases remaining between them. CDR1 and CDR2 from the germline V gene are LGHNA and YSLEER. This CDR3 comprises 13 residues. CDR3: CASSQIAFGELFF. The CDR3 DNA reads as TGCGCCAGCAGCCAAATAGCGTTTGGGGAGCTGTTTTTT.

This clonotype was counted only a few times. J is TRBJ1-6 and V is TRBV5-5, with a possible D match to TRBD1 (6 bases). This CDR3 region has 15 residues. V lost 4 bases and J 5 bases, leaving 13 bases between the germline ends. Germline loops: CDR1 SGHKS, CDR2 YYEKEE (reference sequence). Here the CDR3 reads CASSDWRGDNSPLHF. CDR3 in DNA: TGTGCCAGCAGCGATTGGAGGGGGGATAATTCACCCCTCCACTTT.

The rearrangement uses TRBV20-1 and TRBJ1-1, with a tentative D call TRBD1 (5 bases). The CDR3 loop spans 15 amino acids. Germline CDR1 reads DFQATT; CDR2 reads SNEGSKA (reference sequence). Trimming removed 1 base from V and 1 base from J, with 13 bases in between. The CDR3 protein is CSARVGGRENTEAFF. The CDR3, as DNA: TGCAGTGCTAGAGTGGGGGGACGCGAGAACACTGAAGCTTTCTTT.

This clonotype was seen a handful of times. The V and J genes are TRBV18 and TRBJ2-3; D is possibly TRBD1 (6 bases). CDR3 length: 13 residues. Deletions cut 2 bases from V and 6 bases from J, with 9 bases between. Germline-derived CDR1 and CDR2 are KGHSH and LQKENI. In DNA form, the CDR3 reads TGTGCCAGCTCACCAACAGGGCGGGATACGCAGTATTTT. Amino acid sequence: CASSPTGRDTQYF.

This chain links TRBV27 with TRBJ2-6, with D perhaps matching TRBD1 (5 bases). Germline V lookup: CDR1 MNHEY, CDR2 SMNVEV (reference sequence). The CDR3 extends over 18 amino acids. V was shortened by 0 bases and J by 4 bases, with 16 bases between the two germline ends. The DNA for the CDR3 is TGTGCCAGCAGTTTATCGGGGCACCGTGGGCTGGGGGCCAACGTCCTGACTTTC. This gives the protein CASSLSGHRGLGANVLTF.

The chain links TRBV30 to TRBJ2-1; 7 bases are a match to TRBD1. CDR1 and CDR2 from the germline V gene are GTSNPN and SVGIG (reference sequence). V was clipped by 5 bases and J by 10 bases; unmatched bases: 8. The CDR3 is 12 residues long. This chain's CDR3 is CAWGLGGREQFF. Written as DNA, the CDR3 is TGTGCCTGGGGGCTAGGGGGCAGGGAGCAGTTCTTC.

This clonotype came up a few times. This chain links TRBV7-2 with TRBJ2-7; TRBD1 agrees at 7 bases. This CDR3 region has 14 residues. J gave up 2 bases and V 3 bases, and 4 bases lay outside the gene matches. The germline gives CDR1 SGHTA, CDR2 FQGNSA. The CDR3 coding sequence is TGTGCCAGCAGCTTTTCGAGGGGGCCCTACGAGCAGTACTTC. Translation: CASSFSRGPYEQYF.

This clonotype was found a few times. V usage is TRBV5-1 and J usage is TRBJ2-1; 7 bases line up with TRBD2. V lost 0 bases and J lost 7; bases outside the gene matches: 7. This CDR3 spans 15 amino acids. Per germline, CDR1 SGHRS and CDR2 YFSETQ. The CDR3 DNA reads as TGCGCCAGCAGCTTGGGGGTGGGAGGGTGGAATGAGCAGTTCTTC. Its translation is CASSLGVGGWNEQFF.

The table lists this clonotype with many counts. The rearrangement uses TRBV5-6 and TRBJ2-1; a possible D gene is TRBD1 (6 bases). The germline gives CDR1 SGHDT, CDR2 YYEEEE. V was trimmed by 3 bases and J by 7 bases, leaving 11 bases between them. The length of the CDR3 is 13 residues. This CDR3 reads CASSSLQGNEQFF. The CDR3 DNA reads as TGTGCCAGCAGCTCGTTACAGGGAAATGAGCAGTTCTTC.

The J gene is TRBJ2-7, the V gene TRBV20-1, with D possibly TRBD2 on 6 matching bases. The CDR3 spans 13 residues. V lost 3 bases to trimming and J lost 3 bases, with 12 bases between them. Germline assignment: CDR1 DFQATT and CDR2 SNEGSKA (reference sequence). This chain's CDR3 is CSASRGTFYEQYF. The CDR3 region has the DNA TGCAGTGCTAGCCGGGGGACCTTCTACGAGCAGTACTTC.

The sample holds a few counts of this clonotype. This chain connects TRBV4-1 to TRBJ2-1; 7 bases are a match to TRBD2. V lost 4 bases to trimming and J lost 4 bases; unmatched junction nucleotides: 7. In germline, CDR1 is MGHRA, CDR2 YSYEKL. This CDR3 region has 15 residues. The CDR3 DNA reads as TGCGCCAGCAGCCGGCCTTCGGGGGGATACAATGAGCAGTTCTTC. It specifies CASSRPSGGYNEQFF.

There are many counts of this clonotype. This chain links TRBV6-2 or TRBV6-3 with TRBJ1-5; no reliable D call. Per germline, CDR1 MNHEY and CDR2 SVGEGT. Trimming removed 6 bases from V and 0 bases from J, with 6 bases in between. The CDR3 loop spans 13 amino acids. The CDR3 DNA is TGTGCCAGCAGCCGCTATAGCAATCAGCCCCAGCATTTT. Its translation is CASSRYSNQPQHF.

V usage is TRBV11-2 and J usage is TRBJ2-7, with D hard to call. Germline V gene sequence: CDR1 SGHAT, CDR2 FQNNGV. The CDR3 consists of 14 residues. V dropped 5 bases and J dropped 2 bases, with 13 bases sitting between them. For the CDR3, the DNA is TGTGCCAGCAGCCGCGAGTGGGGTCCCTACGAGCAGTACTTC. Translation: CASSREWGPYEQYF.

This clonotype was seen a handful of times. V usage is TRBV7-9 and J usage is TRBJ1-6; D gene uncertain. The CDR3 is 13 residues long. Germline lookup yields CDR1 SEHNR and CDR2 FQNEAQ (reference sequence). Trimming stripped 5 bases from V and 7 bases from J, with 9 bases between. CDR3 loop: CASSAEGNSPLHF. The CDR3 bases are TGTGCCAGCAGCGCCGAGGGAAATTCACCCCTCCACTTT. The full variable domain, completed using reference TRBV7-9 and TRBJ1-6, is DTGVSQNPRHKITKRGQNVTFRCDPISEHNRLYWYRQTLGQGPEFLTYFQNEAQLEKSRLLSDRFSAERPKGSFSTLEIQRTEQGDSAMYLCASSAEGNSPLHFGNGTRLTVT.

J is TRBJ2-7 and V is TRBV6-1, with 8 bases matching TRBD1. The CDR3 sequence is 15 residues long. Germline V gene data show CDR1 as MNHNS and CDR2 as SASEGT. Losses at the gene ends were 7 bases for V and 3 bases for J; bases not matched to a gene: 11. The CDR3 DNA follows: TGTGCCAGCATCGGCTTAGGCAGGGGGCTCTACGAGCAGTACTTC. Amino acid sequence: CASIGLGRGLYEQYF.

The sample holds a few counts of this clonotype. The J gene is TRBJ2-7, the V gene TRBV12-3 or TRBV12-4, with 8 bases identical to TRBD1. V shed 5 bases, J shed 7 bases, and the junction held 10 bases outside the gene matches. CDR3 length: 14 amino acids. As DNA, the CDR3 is TGTGCCAGCAGTCCCGAGGCAGGGGGCGGTGAGCAGTACTTC. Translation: CASSPEAGGGEQYF.